The T cell receptor beta chain described here comes from a study of T cell responses to AZD1222 COVID-19 vaccine. Libraries were prepared by immunoSEQ multiplex PCR; TCRdb keeps only in-frame clonotypes and omits some of them. This sample has more than 95,000 clones, with 70% to 90% found just once. The clonotype was recovered from an adult in good health. Sequenced here: peripheral blood, sampled on day 0 of AZD1222 vaccination.

CDR3 region: CASSRLGDRGEMFF. The CDR3 DNA sequence: TGTGCCAGCAGTCGGCTGGGAGACAGGGGGGAAATGTTTTTT. The chain carries TRBV7-6 and TRBJ1-4, with 9 bases identical to TRBD1. The CDR3 covers 14 residues. From germline, CDR1 is SGHVS and CDR2 FNYEAQ. The V segment lost 6 bases and the J segment 15 bases; nucleotides outside the gene matches: 14.